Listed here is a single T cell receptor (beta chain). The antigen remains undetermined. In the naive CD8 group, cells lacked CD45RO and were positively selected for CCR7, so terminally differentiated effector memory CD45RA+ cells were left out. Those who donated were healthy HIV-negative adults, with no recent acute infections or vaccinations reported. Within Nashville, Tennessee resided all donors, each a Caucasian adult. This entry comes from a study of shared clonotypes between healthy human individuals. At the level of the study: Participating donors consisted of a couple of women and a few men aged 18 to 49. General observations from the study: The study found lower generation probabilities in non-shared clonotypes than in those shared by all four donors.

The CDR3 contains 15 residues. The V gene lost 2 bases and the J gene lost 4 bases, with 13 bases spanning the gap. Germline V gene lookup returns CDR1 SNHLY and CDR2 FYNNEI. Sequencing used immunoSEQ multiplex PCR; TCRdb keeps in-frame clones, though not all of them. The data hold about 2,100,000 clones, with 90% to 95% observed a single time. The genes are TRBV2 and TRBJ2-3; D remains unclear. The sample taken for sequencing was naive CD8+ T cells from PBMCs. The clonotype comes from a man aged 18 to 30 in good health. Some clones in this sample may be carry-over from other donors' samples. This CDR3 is CASSESVPVSDTQYF. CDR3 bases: TGTGCCAGCAGTGAATCAGTTCCCGTTTCAGATACGCAGTATTTT.